This T cell receptor (beta chain) originates from a study of CD8+ T cells in alopecia areata. Turning to the study itself: Treatment comprised oral tofacitinib, 5 to 10 mg twice daily, in treated patients. Study-wide findings and caveats: Scalp clonality, along with expanded CD8+ clones among the top 100, was significantly decreased by tofacitinib.

As the sequencing template, cDNA was produced by extracting RNA and reverse transcribing it. Sequencing used immunoSEQ multiplex PCR; TCRdb keeps in-frame clones, though not all of them. The sample shows some 190,000 clones, 45% to 60% of them seen only once. Treatment defined: oral pan-JAK inhibitor, 5-10 mg twice daily. A remark on this clone: The antigen is undetermined.

This CDR3 region has 13 residues. Trimming shortened V by 6 bases and J by 2 bases, and 11 bases separated the two germline ends. The germline gives CDR1 SQVTM, CDR2 ANQGSEA. The TCR comes from a human donor with alopecia areata. The genes are TRBV29-1 and TRBJ1-5; tentative D call: TRBD1 (6 bases). This specimen was CD8+ T cells sorted from blood, taken between weeks 51 and 52, from a patient treated with tofacitinib. CDR3 sequence: CSVVQGGNQPQHF. CDR3 DNA: TGCAGCGTCGTACAGGGTGGCAATCAGCCCCAGCATTTT. Filled out from reference TRBV29-1 and TRBJ1-5, the complete variable domain reads SAVISQKPSRDICQRGTSLTIQCQVDSQVTMMFWYRQQPGQSLTLIATANQGSEATYESGFVIDKFPISRPNLTFSTLTVSNMSPEDSSIYLCSVVQGGNQPQHFGDGTRLSIL.